This T cell receptor (beta chain) stems from a study of Graves' ophthalmopathy and Graves' hyperthyroidism. RNA transcripts provided the template for amplifying TCR beta CDR3 regions. The library came from an HTBI-primed first-round RT-PCR and a second-round multiplex PCR. TCRdb reprocessed the multiplex PCR reads via MiXCR and lists one record per CDR3 protein. The sample yields about 160,000 distinct CDR3 sequences, 30% to 45% seen once. There are 15 residues in the CDR3. Germline CDR1 MNHNS, CDR2 SASEGT. The V end lost 8 bases, the J end lost 5 bases, and 16 bases lay between the germline ends. The diagnostic workup employed clinical symptoms, serum thyroxine, TRAb, thyroid ultrasound and orbital computed tomography. PBMCs were isolated by Ficoll-Paque density gradient centrifugation, using over 9.5 ml of fresh peripheral blood as the starting material.

This TCR was recovered from a man aged 25 to 40 with Graves' ophthalmopathy. The sequenced material came from peripheral blood. The rearrangement joins TRBV6-1 to TRBJ1-6, with no clear D. The CDR3 loop reads CASSGVTGHNSPLHF. The CDR3 nucleotides are TGTGCCAGCTCCGGTGTGACGGGCCATAATTCACCCCTCCACTTT.